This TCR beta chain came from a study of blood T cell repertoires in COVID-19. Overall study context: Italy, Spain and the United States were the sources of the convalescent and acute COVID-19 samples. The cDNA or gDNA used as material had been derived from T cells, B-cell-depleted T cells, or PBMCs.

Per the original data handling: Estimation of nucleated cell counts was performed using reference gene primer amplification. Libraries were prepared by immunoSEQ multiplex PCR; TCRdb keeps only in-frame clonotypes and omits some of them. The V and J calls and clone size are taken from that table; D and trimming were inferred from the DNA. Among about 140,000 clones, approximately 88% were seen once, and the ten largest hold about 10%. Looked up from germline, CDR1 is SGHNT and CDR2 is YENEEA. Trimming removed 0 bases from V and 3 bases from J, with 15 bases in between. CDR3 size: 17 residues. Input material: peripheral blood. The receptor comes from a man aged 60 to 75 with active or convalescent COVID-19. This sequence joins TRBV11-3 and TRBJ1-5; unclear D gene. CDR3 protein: CASSLEWRRGHNQPQHF. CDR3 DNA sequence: TGTGCCAGCAGCTTAGAATGGAGGCGCGGGCACAATCAGCCCCAGCATTTT. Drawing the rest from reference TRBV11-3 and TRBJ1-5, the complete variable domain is EAGVVQSPRYKIIEKKQPVAFWCNPISGHNTLYWYLQNLGQGPELLIRYENEEAVDDSQLPKDRFSAERLKGVDSTLKIQPAELGDSAVYLCASSLEWRRGHNQPQHFGDGTRLSIL.